A single TCR beta chain is shown here with its context. Its target is not known. CDR1 and CDR2 (germline): SEHNR, FQNEAQ (reference sequence). The CDR3 consists of 14 residues. V dropped 5 bases and J dropped 4 bases, with 14 bases sitting between them. Researchers ran the PCR with 60 Vbeta and 13 Jbeta primers. The assay was immunoSEQ multiplex PCR, and TCRdb's table has in-frame clones only and misses some. In the table there are over 150,000 clones, about two thirds of which are singletons. These data are taken from a study of cytomegalovirus exposure and HLA in healthy donors. Study-wide results and limits: At a 0.05 false discovery rate, a later analysis found approximately 15,000 TCR beta sequences to be associated with HLA alleles. HLA restriction was apparent for most CMV-associated TCR beta chains in a later analysis. Earlier analysis yielded a pattern in which most TCR beta V segments were productive about 87% or about 30% of the time. It emerged from a later analysis that several of the most significant clusters appeared to be linked to common viral pathogens.

V gene TRBV7-9 combines with J gene TRBJ1-1; D gene uncertain. Sequenced sample: PBMCs. This clonotype was obtained from a woman aged 18 to 35 in good health and CMV-seropositive. DNA for the CDR3: TGTGCCAGCAGCCCCTCCGGGAGGGCCACTGAAGCTTTCTTT. Translating gives CASSPSGRATEAFF.